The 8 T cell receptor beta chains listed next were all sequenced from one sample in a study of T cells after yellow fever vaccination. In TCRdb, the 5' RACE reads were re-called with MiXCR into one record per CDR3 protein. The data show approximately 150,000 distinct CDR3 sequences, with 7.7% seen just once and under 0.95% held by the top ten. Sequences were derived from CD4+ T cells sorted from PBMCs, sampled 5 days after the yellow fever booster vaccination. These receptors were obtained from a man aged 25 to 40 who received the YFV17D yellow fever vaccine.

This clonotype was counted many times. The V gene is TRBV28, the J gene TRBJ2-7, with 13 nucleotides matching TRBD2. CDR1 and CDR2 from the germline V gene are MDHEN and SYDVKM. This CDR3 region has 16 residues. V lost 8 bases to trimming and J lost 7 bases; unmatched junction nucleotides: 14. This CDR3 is CASLSTGLAGLGEQYF. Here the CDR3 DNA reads TGTGCCAGCCTCTCTACGGGACTAGCGGGACTCGGAGAGCAGTACTTC. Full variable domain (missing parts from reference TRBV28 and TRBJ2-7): DVKVTQSSRYLVKRTGEKVFLECVQDMDHENMFWYRQDPGLGLRLIYFSYDVKMKEKGDIPEGYSVSREKKERFSLILESASTNQTSMYLCASLSTGLAGLGEQYFGPGTRLTVT.

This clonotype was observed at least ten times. DNA for the CDR3: TGTGCCAGCAGCCCCCCGGGAATCACATTCAATGAGCAGTTCTTC. Its translation is CASSPPGITFNEQFF. V and J are TRBV12-3 or TRBV12-4 and TRBJ2-1, with D perhaps TRBD2 (5 bases). This CDR3 spans 15 amino acids. V was cut by 6 bases and J by 6 bases, with 18 bases left in between.

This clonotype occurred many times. In nucleotides, the CDR3 is TGTGCCAGCAGCTTTAGCGGAACCTACAATGAGCAGTTCTTC. Its translation is CASSFSGTYNEQFF. The chain is built from TRBV7-2 and TRBJ2-1; perhaps TRBD2 as D (6 bases). Trimming left V 3 bases short and J 2 bases short, with 8 bases between. The CDR3 totals 14 residues. Germline V gene data show CDR1 as SGHTA and CDR2 as FQGNSA.

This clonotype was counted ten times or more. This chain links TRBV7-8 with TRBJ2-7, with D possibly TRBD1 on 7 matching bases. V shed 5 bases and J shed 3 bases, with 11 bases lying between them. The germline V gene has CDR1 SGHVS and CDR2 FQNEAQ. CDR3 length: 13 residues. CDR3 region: CASSLQGGYEQYF. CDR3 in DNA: TGTGCCAGCAGCCTCCAGGGGGGCTACGAGCAGTACTTC.

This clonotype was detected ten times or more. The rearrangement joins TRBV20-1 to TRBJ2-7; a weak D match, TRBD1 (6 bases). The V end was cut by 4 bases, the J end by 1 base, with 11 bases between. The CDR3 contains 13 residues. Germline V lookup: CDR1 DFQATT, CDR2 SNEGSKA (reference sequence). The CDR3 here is CSAKGTRSYEQYF. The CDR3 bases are TGCAGTGCTAAGGGGACAAGGTCCTACGAGCAGTACTTC.

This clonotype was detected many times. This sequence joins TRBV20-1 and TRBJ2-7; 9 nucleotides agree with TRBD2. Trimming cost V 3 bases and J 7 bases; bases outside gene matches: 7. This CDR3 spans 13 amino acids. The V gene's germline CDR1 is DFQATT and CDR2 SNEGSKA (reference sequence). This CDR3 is CSARGIAGDEQYF. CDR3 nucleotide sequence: TGCAGTGCTAGGGGAATAGCGGGAGATGAGCAGTACTTC.

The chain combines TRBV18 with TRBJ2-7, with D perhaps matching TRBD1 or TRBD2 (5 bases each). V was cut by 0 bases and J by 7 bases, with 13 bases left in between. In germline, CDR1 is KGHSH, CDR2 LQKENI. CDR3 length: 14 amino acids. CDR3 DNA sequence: TGTGCCAGCTCACCACCCCGGGACGGCGGGGAGCAGTACTTC. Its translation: CASSPPRDGGEQYF.

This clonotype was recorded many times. CDR3 sequence reads: CASSSGTSGYEQYF. The DNA of the CDR3 is TGCGCCAGCAGCTCCGGGACTAGCGGTTACGAGCAGTACTTC. The gene calls are TRBV5-1 and TRBJ2-7, with TRBD2 matching over 11 bases. J was trimmed by 4 bases and V by 3 bases; bases with no gene match: 3. CDR1 is SGHRS, CDR2 YFSETQ, per germline. The CDR3 is made up of 14 amino acids.